These 27 T cell receptor beta chains came from one sample sequenced in a study of post-analysis software for immune sequencing data. The study, taken as a whole, reports: Included in a set of about five TRBV segments more frequent in patients than controls were TRBV5-6, TRBV5-1 and TRBV20-1.

These receptors' targets are unknown. The authors incorporated unique molecular identifiers into the TCR beta cDNA libraries. TCRdb reanalysed the PCR reads using MiXCR and keeps one entry per CDR3 protein. The sample has 450,000 to 650,000 distinct CDR3 sequences, about 44% seen once. What was sequenced was blood. The receptors were sampled from a girl aged 10-17 years with multiple sclerosis.

The CDR3 region has the DNA TGCAGTATCTGGGAGGGCGGCTACGAGCAGTACTTC. It translates to CSIWEGGYEQYF. J is TRBJ2-7 and V is TRBV20-1, with 7 nucleotides matching TRBD2. In germline, CDR1 is DFQATT, CDR2 SNEGSKA (reference sequence). This CDR3 has 12 amino acids. Trimming took 8 bases from V and 3 from J; bases not matched to a gene: 7.

The chain has TRBV6-2 or TRBV6-3 and TRBJ2-7, with D uncertain. V lost 2 bases to trimming and J lost 0 bases, with 8 bases between them. The CDR3 is 14 amino acids. Germline-derived CDR1 and CDR2 are MNHEY and SVGEGT. This CDR3 is CASSYKEISYEQYF. CDR3 nucleotide sequence: TGTGCCAGCAGTTACAAGGAGATCTCCTACGAGCAGTACTTC.

The chain has TRBV3-1 and TRBJ1-1; 8 positions agree with TRBD1. Germline V gives CDR1 LGHDT, CDR2 YNNKEL (reference sequence). J lost 6 bases, V lost 5 bases, and 8 bases had no gene match. The CDR3 totals 14 residues. The CDR3 DNA reads as TGTGCCAGCAGCACAAGGACAGGGTGGTCTGAAGCTTTCTTT. Its translation: CASSTRTGWSEAFF. The entire variable domain, with the rest obtained from reference TRBV3-1 and TRBJ1-1, is as follows: DTAVSQTPKYLVTQMGNDKSIKCEQNLGHDTMYWYKQDSKKFLKIMFSYNNKELIINETVPNRFSPKSPDKAHLNLHINSLELGDSAVYFCASSTRTGWSEAFFGQGTRLTVV.

This clonotype was seen a single time. The chain uses TRBV20-1 and TRBJ2-5; no firm D call. The J call is uncertain, as TRBJ2-7 better fits the DNA end. The germline CDR1 and CDR2 sequences are DFQATT and SNEGSKA (reference sequence). The CDR3 contains 14 residues. The CDR3 coding sequence is TGCAGTGCTCACTCGGACGCGAGCTCCTACGAGCAGTACTTC. Translating it yields CSAHSDASSYEQYF.

The chain joins TRBV5-6 to TRBJ1-2; D is unclear. The V end was cut by 1 base, the J end by 0 bases, with 4 bases between. Germline-derived CDR1 and CDR2 are SGHDT and YYEEEE. The CDR3 covers 13 residues. CDR3 amino acids: CASSLPANYGYTF. In DNA, the CDR3 is TGTGCCAGCAGCTTGCCAGCTAACTATGGCTACACCTTC.

V usage is TRBV5-1 and J usage is TRBJ2-3; D gene unclear. Germline CDR1 and CDR2: SGHRS and YFSETQ. The CDR3 extends over 15 amino acids. Trimming cost V 0 bases and J 2 bases, with 10 bases left between them. CDR3 DNA: TGCGCCAGCAGCTTGGCCTCAGTTTCCACAGATACGCAGTATTTT. Amino acid sequence: CASSLASVSTDTQYF.

The J gene is TRBJ2-5, the V gene TRBV20-1; 13 nucleotides agree with TRBD2. V lost 6 bases to trimming and J lost 11 bases; unmatched junction nucleotides: 12. CDR1 and CDR2 (germline): DFQATT, SNEGSKA (reference sequence). This CDR3 comprises 14 residues. This chain's CDR3 is CSAKGLAGPWEQYF. The DNA for the CDR3 is TGCAGTGCCAAGGGACTAGCGGGGCCTTGGGAGCAGTACTTC.

This chain links TRBV11-2 with TRBJ2-3, with D uncertain. The V end was cut by 5 bases, the J end by 5 bases, with 14 bases between. CDR1 and CDR2 (germline): SGHAT, FQNNGV. This CDR3 comprises 14 residues. The CDR3 here is CASSQSSRVDTQYF. CDR3 coding DNA: TGTGCCAGCAGCCAGTCCTCCCGCGTAGATACGCAGTATTTT.

In nucleotides, the CDR3 is TGTGCCAGTAGTATCCTCGCACTAGGCCACGATGAGCAGTACTTC. Its protein product is CASSILALGHDEQYF. The genes are TRBV19 and TRBJ2-7, with D maybe TRBD2 (5 bases). This CDR3 contains 15 residues. Germline V gene lookup returns CDR1 LNHDA and CDR2 SQIVND (reference sequence). V was pared by 3 bases and J by 7 bases, with 19 bases between. Full variable domain (missing parts from reference TRBV19 and TRBJ2-7): DGGITQSPKYLFRKEGQNVTLSCEQNLNHDAMYWYRQDPGQGLRLIYYSQIVNDFQKGDIAEGYSVSREKKESFPLTVTSAQKNPTAFYLCASSILALGHDEQYFGPGTRLTVT.

This clonotype has more than one count but fewer than ten. The chain couples TRBV5-1 to TRBJ1-2, with 9 bases matching TRBD1. The CDR3 runs 16 residues. After removal of 0 bases from V and 2 bases from J, the junction contained 5 bases not matched to a gene. Germline V gives CDR1 SGHRS, CDR2 YFSETQ. This chain's CDR3 is CASSLVQGAGNYGYTF. The CDR3 DNA sequence: TGCGCCAGCAGCTTGGTACAGGGGGCAGGCAACTATGGCTACACCTTC.

V usage is TRBV9 and J usage is TRBJ1-2; maybe TRBD1 (5 bases). CDR1 is SGDLS, CDR2 YYNGEE, per germline. This CDR3 comprises 16 residues. Trimming took 5 bases from V and 8 from J, leaving 25 bases between them. CDR3 amino acids: CASSVRDSGMRGGYTF. CDR3 coding DNA: TGTGCCAGCAGTGTGCGAGACTCAGGGATGAGAGGAGGCTACACCTTC.

The V and J genes are TRBV10-3 and TRBJ1-2, with no clear D. V lost 6 bases and J 2 bases, leaving 10 bases between the germline ends. The CDR3 extends over 13 amino acids. Germline V gene sequence: CDR1 ENHRY, CDR2 SYGVKD. The CDR3 coding sequence is TGTGCCATCAGGCCTCAGACGAACTATGGCTACACCTTC. It is translated as CAIRPQTNYGYTF.

The J gene is TRBJ1-2, the V gene TRBV3-1; 8 bases match TRBD1. The CDR3 has 15 residues. Germline CDR1 and CDR2: LGHDT and YNNKEL (reference sequence). V dropped 4 bases and J dropped 0; count of bases not matched to a gene: 4. In DNA form, the CDR3 reads TGTGCCAGCAGCCCCCGGACAGGGTCTAACTATGGCTACACCTTC. This gives the protein CASSPRTGSNYGYTF.

The CDR3 protein is CATRKGLGNTEAFF. The CDR3 nucleotides read TGTGCCACCCGTAAAGGGCTCGGAAACACTGAAGCTTTCTTT. J is TRBJ1-1 and V is TRBV15; D uncertain. The V end was cut by 8 bases, the J end by 2 bases, with 15 bases between. The CDR3 totals 14 residues. The germline gives CDR1 LNHNV, CDR2 YYDKDF (reference sequence).

This chain connects TRBV6-6 to TRBJ2-5, with D uncertain. Germline V CDR1 and CDR2: MNHNY, SVGAGI (reference sequence). This CDR3 comprises 13 residues. Trimming removed 5 bases at V and 0 bases at J, with 7 bases between. The CDR3 reads CASSTRDQETQYF. Here the CDR3 DNA reads TGTGCCAGCAGTACCCGGGACCAAGAGACCCAGTACTTC.

This clonotype was detected only once. The rearrangement links TRBV28 to TRBJ1-1; D is uncertain. Trimming pared 6 bases from V and 6 bases from J, leaving 17 bases between. The CDR3 sequence is 14 residues long. Germline CDR1 is MDHEN and CDR2 is SYDVKM. This CDR3 is CASSPATPTPEAFF. Written as DNA, the CDR3 is TGTGCCAGCAGCCCCGCTACGCCGACCCCTGAAGCTTTCTTT.

J is TRBJ2-3 and V is TRBV6-5; possibly TRBD2 for D (5 bases). Germline V CDR1 and CDR2: MNHEY, SVGAGI. Between the trimmed V and J ends, which lost 6 bases and 6 bases, there was a span of 13 bases. CDR3 size: 13 residues. CDR3: CASRTEAVDTQYF. The CDR3 coding sequence is TGTGCCAGCAGAACTGAAGCGGTGGATACGCAGTATTTT.

The chain has TRBV4-1 and TRBJ1-2; no reliable D call. Germline CDR1 and CDR2: MGHRA and YSYEKL. V was pared by 4 bases and J by 7 bases, with 10 bases between. CDR3 length: 12 amino acids. The DNA of the CDR3 is TGCGCCAGCAGCCTTCTGGGGTTTGGCTACACCTTC. This gives the protein CASSLLGFGYTF.

This chain uses TRBV7-8 with TRBJ2-7, with 10 bases fitting TRBD2. Trimming cost V 3 bases and J 5 bases; bases outside gene matches: 4. The CDR3 contains 14 residues. From germline, CDR1 is SGHVS and CDR2 FQNEAQ. In DNA form, the CDR3 reads TGTGCCAGCAGCTTCACTAGCGGGGCGAACGAGCAGTACTTC. Its protein product is CASSFTSGANEQYF.

The chain couples TRBV29-1 to TRBJ2-3; a possible D gene is TRBD2 (6 bases). Germline-derived CDR1 and CDR2 are SQVTM and ANQGSEA. Trimming pared 6 bases from V and 3 bases from J, leaving 16 bases between. The CDR3 sequence is 14 residues long. CDR3 residues: CSVGTPVGTDTQYF. In nucleotides, the CDR3 is TGCAGCGTCGGGACTCCGGTCGGGACAGATACGCAGTATTTT.

This rearrangement joins TRBV12-3 or TRBV12-4 to TRBJ2-7; D tentatively fits TRBD1 or TRBD2 (5 bases each). CDR3 length: 15 amino acids. V lost 3 bases and J 2 bases, leaving 14 bases between the germline ends. The CDR3: CASSFKVQGAYEQYF. The DNA of the CDR3 is TGTGCCAGCAGTTTTAAGGTGCAGGGAGCCTACGAGCAGTACTTC.

V and J are TRBV6-5 and TRBJ2-5; D unresolved. The J call is in doubt because the DNA end fits TRBJ2-7 better. In germline, CDR1 is MNHEY, CDR2 SVGAGI. The CDR3 has 16 residues. The CDR3 here is CASSSPSVRGVDEQYF. As DNA, the CDR3 is TGTGCCAGCAGTTCTCCAAGTGTGCGCGGAGTCGACGAGCAGTACTTC.

The CDR3 nucleotides are TGCGCCAGCAGCCAAGATCCCGGCCCATACCGGGATGGCTACACCTTC. Translation gives CASSQDPGPYRDGYTF. The rearrangement links TRBV4-1 to TRBJ1-2; D is ambiguous. Deletions cut 0 bases from V and 6 bases from J, with 17 bases between. CDR3 length equals 16 residues. Per the germline V gene, CDR1 is MGHRA and CDR2 is YSYEKL.

This sequence joins TRBV6-4 and TRBJ2-1; D gene unclear. Trimming stripped 3 bases from V and 10 bases from J, with 13 bases between. This CDR3 spans 13 amino acids. CDR1 and CDR2 from the germline V gene are MRHNA and SNTAGT. CDR3 in amino acids: CASSEQPLGEQFF. The DNA of the CDR3 is TGTGCCAGCAGTGAACAGCCCTTAGGGGAGCAGTTCTTC.

This clonotype has more than one count but fewer than ten. The chain joins TRBV12-3 or TRBV12-4 to TRBJ2-7, with unresolved D. Trimming pared 3 bases from V and 2 bases from J, leaving 8 bases between. There are 13 residues in the CDR3. CDR3 nucleotides: TGTGCCAGCAGTTTGAGCACAACCTACGAGCAGTACTTC. Amino acid sequence: CASSLSTTYEQYF.

V is TRBV5-5 and J is TRBJ2-1; unclear D gene. From germline, CDR1 is SGHKS and CDR2 YYEKEE (reference sequence). Trimming cost V 4 bases and J 2 bases, with 13 bases left between them. The CDR3 extends over 15 amino acids. The DNA of the CDR3 is TGTGCCAGCAGCCCCAGACCCGTTACCTACAATGAGCAGTTCTTC. The encoded protein is CASSPRPVTYNEQFF.

The CDR3 DNA reads as TGTGCCAGCAGTTATAGGGTTAGCGCAGATACGCAGTATTTT. Translation gives CASSYRVSADTQYF. The chain recombines TRBV6-6 with TRBJ2-3; weak D call: TRBD2 (5 bases). Germline assignment: CDR1 MNHNY and CDR2 SVGAGI (reference sequence). The V gene lost 3 bases and the J gene lost 4 bases, with 11 bases spanning the gap. The CDR3 runs to 14 residues.